The subject of this entry is one TCR beta chain. The antigen is undetermined. The data stem from a study of beta chain features in type 1 diabetes. General observations from the study: PCR may have favored shorter templates equally in patients and controls. Fewer junction insertions and more nucleotide deletions appeared in type 1 diabetes patients.

The V gene end was trimmed by 3 bases and the J gene end by 5 bases; junction bases not matched to a gene: 7. The germline V gene encodes CDR1 SGHRS and CDR2 YFSETQ. This CDR3 has 16 residues. Of the isolated RNA, all was reverse transcribed, and so the sequenced material was expressed TCRB transcripts. Libraries were prepared by immunoSEQ multiplex PCR; TCRdb keeps only in-frame clonotypes and omits some of them. The sample holds roughly 610,000 clones, roughly a sixth seen once. The chain carries TRBV5-1 and TRBJ2-2, with 10 positions matching TRBD1. The origin of this receptor is a man aged 18 to 30 in good health. Sequencing input: naive CD4+ T cells from blood. Here the CDR3 reads CASSSRTGGETGELFF. CDR3 in DNA: TGCGCCAGCAGCTCAAGGACAGGGGGGGAAACCGGGGAGCTGTTTTTT.